The rows below give T cell receptor beta chains drawn from one sample of a study of shared clonotypes between healthy human individuals. The assay was immunoSEQ multiplex PCR, and TCRdb's table has in-frame clones only and misses some. The sample lists about 2,100,000 clones, about 93% occurring once. Material: naive CD8+ T cells from PBMCs. These receptors were obtained from a man aged 18 to 30 in good health. Some clones in this sample may be carry-over from other donors' samples. Each CDR3 is given with its conserved first and last residue. Each record gives: clone size, V gene, J gene, D gene, CDR3 DNA, CDR3 protein. The D gene is left open where the match is weak. Clone size is not always given. Where it is, it says once, few, many or a class for expanded clones.

-	TRBV4-1	TRBJ2-7	TRBD1	TGCGCCAGCAGCCCTGGACAGGGGGCGGGTTACGAGCAGTACTTC	CASSPGQGAGYEQYF
few	TRBV6-1	TRBJ1-3	-	TGTGCCAGCAGATTAAACACCATATATTTT	CASRLNTIYF
-	TRBV28	TRBJ2-4	TRBD2	TGTGCCAGCAGCTCGGGACTAGCGGGAAGAAGCAACATTCAGTACTTC	CASSSGLAGRSNIQYF
few	TRBV6-5	TRBJ2-7	-	TGTGCCAGCAGTTACTCGAACGAGCAGTACTTC	CASSYSNEQYF
once	TRBV10-3	TRBJ1-2	TRBD1	TGTGCCATCAGTGAGTCTCCACAGGGGAGAGGTAGTGGCTACACCTTC	CAISESPQGRGSGYTF
-	TRBV4-1	TRBJ2-2	TRBD2	TGCGCCAGCAGCCTCATCCCGGCGGGGGTCGGGGAGCTGTTTTTT	CASSLIPAGVGELFF
once	TRBV7-6	TRBJ1-2	TRBD1	TGTGCCAGCAGCACACCCGGGACAGGCTATGGCTACACCTTC	CASSTPGTGYGYTF
-	TRBV13	TRBJ2-7	-	TGTGCCAGCAGCTTAGCGGGGAGTAACTCCTACGAGCAGTACTTC	CASSLAGSNSYEQYF
-	TRBV7-3	TRBJ1-1	-	TGTGCCAGCAGCTTAGGCGTACCCACTGAAGCTTTCTTT	CASSLGVPTEAFF
once	TRBV27	TRBJ2-7	-	TGTGCCAGCAGCCCCAGCCCAGGGACCCTGGTCGAGCAGTACTTC	CASSPSPGTLVEQYF
-	TRBV28	TRBJ1-4	TRBD1	TGTGCCAGCAGTCTCACCGCAGGGGGCGGACTGTTTTTT	CASSLTAGGGLFF
-	TRBV19	TRBJ2-7	-	TGTGCCAGTAGTATAGCAACTAGCTCCGAGCAGTACTTC	CASSIATSSEQYF
once	TRBV27	TRBJ1-5	TRBD1	TGTGCCAGCAGTCCCATTACGACAGGGGGTCAGCCCCAGCATTTT	CASSPITTGGQPQHF
few	TRBV12-5	TRBJ1-5	-	TGTGCTAGTGCCCAAACCGGGCAGCCCCAGCATTTT	CASAQTGQPQHF
once	TRBV28	TRBJ2-7	TRBD1	TGTGCCAGCAGCCTTTATGGGAAGGACAGGGGGGGTCCCTACGAGCAGTACTTC	CASSLYGKDRGGPYEQYF
-	TRBV9	TRBJ2-7	-	TGTGCCAGCAGCGTAGGGGCTAGCGATACCTACGAGCAGTACTTC	CASSVGASDTYEQYF
-	TRBV28	TRBJ1-4	-	TGTGCCAGGGTTGGGGGCAGGCTGAATGAAAAACTGTTTTTT	CARVGGRLNEKLFF
-	TRBV7-9	TRBJ2-4	-	TGTGCCAGCAGCCCCACAGGCCCTTTGGCCAAAAACATTCAGTACTTC	CASSPTGPLAKNIQYF
-	TRBV2	TRBJ1-2	TRBD1	TGTGCCAGCAGAGAAGGGGGCCGGGCCACTGGCTATGGCTACACCTTC	CASREGGRATGYGYTF
-	TRBV30	TRBJ1-1	TRBD1	TGTGCCTGGAGTGTAAGGGGGCATAGGACTGAAGCTTTCTTT	CAWSVRGHRTEAFF
-	TRBV27	TRBJ2-7	TRBD1	TGTGCCAGCAGCCTGAGGGGGCCGAACTCCTACGAGCAGTACTTC	CASSLRGPNSYEQYF
-	TRBV27	TRBJ2-1	-	TGTGCCAGCAGTTTATCACAGGGAGGGTTTTCCAATGAGCAGTTCTTC	CASSLSQGGFSNEQFF